This T cell receptor beta chain was observed in a study of cytomegalovirus exposure and HLA in healthy donors. Study-level points and caveats: Investigators reported 150 to 200 TCR beta chains as tied to cytomegalovirus. Later, an analysis found that TCR clusters from the first cohort tended to co-occur in the 120 or so validation repertoires.

Produced via immunoSEQ multiplex PCR; TCRdb's table is partial and in-frame only. The sample has approximately 220,000 clones, approximately 87% seen once. V was shortened by 0 bases and J by 10 bases, with 13 bases between the two germline ends. The CDR3 contains 14 residues. The V gene's germline CDR1 is GTSNPN and CDR2 SVGIG (reference sequence). This clone was picked up one time. Its specificity is not known. The chain carries TRBV30 and TRBJ1-6; tentatively, D is TRBD1 (5 bases). The sample comprised PBMCs. The clonotype originates from a man younger than 30 in good health and CMV-seronegative. CDR3 DNA sequence: TGTGCCTGGAGTGTCCAGGGAGGGAGGTCACCCCTCCACTTT. Protein: CAWSVQGGRSPLHF.